The 17 T cell receptor beta chains below all came from one sample that was sequenced in a study of T cells in Graves' hyperthyroidism and ophthalmopathy. Amplified TCR beta CDR3 regions derived from RNA transcripts. TCR CDR3 regions were first amplified by RT-PCR with HTBI primers. In TCRdb, the multiplex PCR reads were re-called with MiXCR into one record per CDR3 protein. The sample comprises roughly 800,000 distinct CDR3 sequences, about two fifths of which are singletons, and around 9.3% rests with the top ten. The sample taken for sequencing was blood. Every receptor here comes from a man between 18 and 29 years old with Graves' hyperthyroidism.

This clonotype was counted between two and nine times. The V call is TRBV2, the J call TRBJ2-5; possible D gene TRBD2, 6 bases. The CDR3 consists of 15 residues. Trimming took 8 bases from V and 7 from J, leaving 23 bases between them. Per germline, CDR1 SNHLY and CDR2 FYNNEI. CDR3: CASGTGTDQMGTQYF. The CDR3 nucleotides read TGTGCCAGCGGAACCGGGACTGACCAGATGGGGACCCAGTACTTC. Full variable domain (rest looked up from reference TRBV2 and TRBJ2-5): EPEVTQTPSHQVTQMGQEVILRCVPISNHLYFYWYRQILGQKVEFLVSFYNNEISEKSEIFDDQFSVERPDGSNFTLKIRSTKLEDSAMYFCASGTGTDQMGTQYFGPGTRLLVL.

The rearrangement uses TRBV5-8 and TRBJ1-2; D uncertain. Germline V CDR1 and CDR2: SGHTS, YDEGEE. V was cut by 6 bases and J by 4 bases, with 10 bases left in between. The CDR3 has 12 residues. The CDR3 nucleotides are TGTGCCAGCATCAAGGACCGCTATGGCTACACCTTC. This codes for CASIKDRYGYTF.

This clonotype was observed many times. The chain carries TRBV7-9 and TRBJ2-7, with D possibly being TRBD1 or TRBD2 (5 bases each). The CDR3 sequence is 14 residues long. Between the trimmed V and J ends, which lost 1 base and 4 bases, there was a span of 11 bases. Germline CDR1 SEHNR, CDR2 FQNEAQ (reference sequence). CDR3 sequence reads: CASSLGGGPYEQYF. The CDR3 nucleotides read TGTGCCAGCAGCTTAGGGGGCGGGCCGTACGAGCAGTACTTC.

V and J are TRBV19 and TRBJ2-7; 9 bases map to TRBD1. Germline CDR1 reads LNHDA; CDR2 reads SQIVND (reference sequence). This CDR3 has 16 amino acids. The V gene end was trimmed by 6 bases and the J gene end by 1 base; junction bases not matched to a gene: 10. CDR3 protein: CASSLGTGRVSYEQYF. DNA of the CDR3: TGTGCCAGTAGCCTAGGGACAGGGAGGGTGTCCTACGAGCAGTACTTC.

In its sample, this clonotype was seen many times. J is TRBJ1-5 and V is TRBV15, with TRBD1 identical over 9 bases. The CDR3 consists of 15 residues. Germline trimming cut 3 bases from V and 4 bases from J; bases unmatched to any gene: 4. CDR1 is LNHNV, CDR2 YYDKDF, per germline (reference sequence). The CDR3 sequence is CATSSDGQGNQPQHF. The CDR3 DNA sequence: TGTGCCACCAGCAGTGATGGACAGGGGAATCAGCCCCAGCATTTT. The full variable domain, rest sourced from reference TRBV15 and TRBJ1-5, is DAMVIQNPRYQVTQFGKPVTLSCSQTLNHNVMYWYQQKSSQAPKLLFHYYDKDFNNEADTPDNFQSRRPNTSFCFLDIRSPGLGDTAMYLCATSSDGQGNQPQHFGDGTRLSIL.

The rearrangement links TRBV20-1 to TRBJ2-6; D could derive from TRBD1 or TRBD2 (6 bases each). V lost 5 bases and J lost 3, with 11 bases in between. CDR1 is DFQATT and CDR2 is SNEGSKA in the germline V gene (reference sequence). This CDR3 has 14 amino acids. This CDR3 reads CSAPGASGANVLTF. CDR3 DNA: TGCAGTGCTCCGGGGGCGAGTGGGGCCAACGTCCTGACTTTC.

This clonotype was found many times. CDR3 protein: CASSATGGDNSPLHF. For the CDR3, the DNA is TGTGCCAGCAGCGCTACAGGGGGCGATAATTCACCCCTCCACTTT. The gene calls are TRBV2 and TRBJ1-6; TRBD1 matches 9 bases. V dropped 6 bases and J dropped 5; count of bases not matched to a gene: 5. The CDR3 is 15 amino acids. Germline-derived CDR1 and CDR2 are SNHLY and FYNNEI.

This clonotype was detected only a few times. The rearrangement links TRBV6-6 to TRBJ1-1; no reliable D call. The CDR3 loop spans 15 amino acids. V was clipped by 8 bases and J by 4 bases, with 20 bases between them. The V gene's germline CDR1 is MNHNY and CDR2 SVGAGI (reference sequence). CDR3 region: CASGRGFGWATEAFF. CDR3 bases: TGTGCCAGCGGGAGAGGGTTTGGTTGGGCCACTGAAGCTTTCTTT.

The rearrangement uses TRBV5-4 and TRBJ2-7; 7 bases agree with TRBD1. CDR3 length: 14 amino acids. Trimming removed 4 bases from V and 2 bases from J; junction bases left unmatched: 6. CDR1 SGHNT and CDR2 YYREEE come from the germline V gene (reference sequence). DNA of the CDR3: TGTGCCAGCAGCGCCTGGACAGGAACCTACGAGCAGTACTTC. This translates into CASSAWTGTYEQYF.

This clonotype came up a few times. The chain couples TRBV12-3 or TRBV12-4 to TRBJ1-5; perhaps TRBD1 as D (5 bases). The V end was cut by 3 bases, the J end by 7 bases, with 13 bases between. This CDR3 comprises 14 residues. CDR3 sequence: CASSFFGGNQPQHF. The CDR3 DNA sequence: TGTGCCAGCAGTTTTTTCGGGGGAAACCAGCCCCAGCATTTT.

The J gene is TRBJ2-7, the V gene TRBV5-1; 14 bases match TRBD2. Germline V gene sequence: CDR1 SGHRS, CDR2 YFSETQ. J was trimmed by 5 bases and V by 0 bases; bases with no gene match: 4. The CDR3 has 16 residues. The CDR3 is CASSLGLAGGPNEQYF. The CDR3 DNA follows: TGCGCCAGCAGCTTGGGACTAGCGGGAGGGCCAAACGAGCAGTACTTC.

Many counts were recorded for this clonotype. The chain carries TRBV6-6 and TRBJ1-2; D might be TRBD1 (6 bases). Germline CDR1 is MNHNY and CDR2 is SVGAGI (reference sequence). V was clipped by 4 bases and J by 2 bases, with 8 bases between them. The CDR3 has 13 amino acids. CDR3 region: CASSSTGNYGYTF. CDR3 bases: TGTGCCAGCAGTTCTACAGGGAACTATGGCTACACCTTC.

This clonotype was counted many times. The rearrangement joins TRBV15 to TRBJ2-5; 7 nucleotides match TRBD2. The CDR3 extends over 16 amino acids. Losses at the gene ends were 5 bases for V and 0 bases for J; bases not matched to a gene: 9. CDR1 and CDR2 from the germline V gene are LNHNV and YYDKDF (reference sequence). The CDR3 DNA reads as TGTGCCACCAGCGCCTTGACTAGCCCCAACCAAGAGACCCAGTACTTC. Amino acids: CATSALTSPNQETQYF.

The rearrangement joins TRBV7-9 to TRBJ2-7; TRBD1 or TRBD2 may be the D gene (5 bases each). V lost 5 bases and J lost 2, with 19 bases in between. This CDR3 contains 16 residues. The germline V gene encodes CDR1 SEHNR and CDR2 FQNEAQ (reference sequence). The CDR3: CASSGPGTSFTYEQYF. DNA for the CDR3: TGTGCCAGCAGCGGCCCCGGGACGTCCTTTACCTACGAGCAGTACTTC. The complete variable domain, with remaining parts taken from reference TRBV7-9 and TRBJ2-7, reads DTGVSQNPRHKITKRGQNVTFRCDPISEHNRLYWYRQTLGQGPEFLTYFQNEAQLEKSRLLSDRFSAERPKGSFSTLEIQRTEQGDSAMYLCASSGPGTSFTYEQYFGPGTRLTVT.

This clonotype was observed at least ten times. The chain uses TRBV10-3 and TRBJ2-6; a possible D gene is TRBD2 (5 bases). Germline CDR1 is ENHRY and CDR2 is SYGVKD. The CDR3 covers 14 residues. V was shortened by 8 bases and J by 4 bases, with 12 bases between the two germline ends. CDR3 loop: CAIGGSLGANVLTF. The CDR3 region has the DNA TGTGCCATCGGTGGGAGTCTGGGGGCCAACGTCCTGACTTTC.

This clonotype came up many times. The CDR3 DNA follows: TGCAGCGTTGAAGATCTAGGACGTACGAACACTGAAGCTTTCTTT. Its translation: CSVEDLGRTNTEAFF. This chain joins TRBV29-1 and TRBJ1-1, with D hard to call. Deletions cut 0 bases from V and 1 base from J, with 12 bases between. The CDR3 is 15 residues long. Germline loops: CDR1 SQVTM, CDR2 ANQGSEA.

V gene TRBV11-2 combines with J gene TRBJ2-7; D may be TRBD1 (5 bases). V lost 3 bases, J lost 3 bases, and 12 bases lay in between. CDR3 size: 14 residues. The germline V gene has CDR1 SGHAT and CDR2 FQNNGV. Here the CDR3 reads CASSFGSRDYEQYF. CDR3 in DNA: TGTGCCAGCAGCTTCGGCTCCAGGGACTACGAGCAGTACTTC.